This T cell receptor beta chain was recorded in a study of T cell repertoires in cytomegalovirus infection. On the study more broadly: Selected CMV epitopes included recently identified HLA-C-restricted ones as well as well-studied HLA-B-restricted ones. Public TCR beta signature analysis indicated the presence of both CMV infection and matching HLA type. General observations from the study: The study found HLA-C-restricted CMV-specific TCR beta clonotypes dominating the ex vivo response. Of the TCR beta families, the public ones yielded a cumulative frequency that identified carriers of CMV plus the relevant HLA.

On this clonotype: The antigen is undetermined.

TCRdb passed the reads through MiXCR, listing each CDR3 protein once. The sample lists just under 500,000 distinct CDR3 sequences; roughly a third were seen once. CDR3 size: 15 residues. Germline CDR1 LNHDA, CDR2 SQIVND (reference sequence). Trimming removed 9 bases at V and 2 bases at J, with 20 bases between. V and J are TRBV19 and TRBJ2-7; no reliable D call. The input for sequencing was cultured PBMCs, taken from culture after CMV antigen stimulation. The source is a human donor in good health (CMV status not recorded). Some clones in this sample may be carry-over from other donors' samples. The chain's CDR3 is CARTLSASSTYEQYF. As DNA, the CDR3 is TGTGCCAGAACCCTCAGCGCCTCCTCTACCTACGAGCAGTACTTC.